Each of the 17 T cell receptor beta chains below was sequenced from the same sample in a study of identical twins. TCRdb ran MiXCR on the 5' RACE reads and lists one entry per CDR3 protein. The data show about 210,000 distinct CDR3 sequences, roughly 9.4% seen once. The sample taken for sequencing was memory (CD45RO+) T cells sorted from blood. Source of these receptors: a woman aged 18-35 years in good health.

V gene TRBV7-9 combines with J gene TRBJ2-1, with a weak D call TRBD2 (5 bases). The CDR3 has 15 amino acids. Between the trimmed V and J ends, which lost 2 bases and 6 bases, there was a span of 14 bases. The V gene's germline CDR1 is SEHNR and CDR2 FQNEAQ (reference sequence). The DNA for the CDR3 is TGTGCCAGCAGCTTAATAGGGAGCGGCTTCAATGAGCAGTTCTTC. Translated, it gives CASSLIGSGFNEQFF.

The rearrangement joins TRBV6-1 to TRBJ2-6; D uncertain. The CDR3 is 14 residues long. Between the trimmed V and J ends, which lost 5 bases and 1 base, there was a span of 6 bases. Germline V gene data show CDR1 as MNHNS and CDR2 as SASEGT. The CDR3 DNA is TGTGCCAGCAGTAGGATTTCTGGGGCCAACGTCCTGACTTTC. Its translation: CASSRISGANVLTF.

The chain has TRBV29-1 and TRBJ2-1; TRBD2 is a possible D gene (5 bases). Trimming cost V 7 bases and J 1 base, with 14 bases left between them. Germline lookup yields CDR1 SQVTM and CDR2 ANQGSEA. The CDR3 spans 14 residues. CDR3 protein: CSAVDFTSYNEQFF. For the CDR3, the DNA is TGCAGCGCGGTGGACTTTACTTCCTACAATGAGCAGTTCTTC.

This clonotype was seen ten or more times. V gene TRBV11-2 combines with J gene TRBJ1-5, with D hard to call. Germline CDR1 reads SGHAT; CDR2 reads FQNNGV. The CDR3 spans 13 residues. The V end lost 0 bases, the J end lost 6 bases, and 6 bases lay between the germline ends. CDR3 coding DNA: TGTGCCAGCAGCTTAGATCTGGGTCAGCCCCAGCATTTT. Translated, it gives CASSLDLGQPQHF.

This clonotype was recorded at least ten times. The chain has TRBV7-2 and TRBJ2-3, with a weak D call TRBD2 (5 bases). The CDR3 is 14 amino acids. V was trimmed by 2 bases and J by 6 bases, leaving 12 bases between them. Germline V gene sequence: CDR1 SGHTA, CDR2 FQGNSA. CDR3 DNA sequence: TGTGCCAGCAGCTTAACGGGATTCGGGGATACGCAGTATTTT. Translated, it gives CASSLTGFGDTQYF. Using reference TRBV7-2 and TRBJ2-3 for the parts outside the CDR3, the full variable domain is GAGVSQSPSNKVTEKGKDVELRCDPISGHTALYWYRQSLGQGLEFLIYFQGNSAPDKSGLPSDRFSAERTGGSVSTLTIQRTQQEDSAVYLCASSLTGFGDTQYFGPGTRLTVL.

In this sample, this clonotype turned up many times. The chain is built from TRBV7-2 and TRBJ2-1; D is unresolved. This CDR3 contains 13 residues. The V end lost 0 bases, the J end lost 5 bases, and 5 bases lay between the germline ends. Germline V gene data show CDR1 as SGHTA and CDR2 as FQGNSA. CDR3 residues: CASSLARDNEQFF. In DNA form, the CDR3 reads TGTGCCAGCAGCTTAGCTAGGGACAATGAGCAGTTCTTC.

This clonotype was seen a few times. The CDR3 reads CSVHMNTEAFF. DNA of the CDR3: TGCAGCGTTCACATGAACACTGAAGCTTTCTTT. The chain couples TRBV29-1 to TRBJ1-1; D is unresolved. The CDR3 loop spans 11 amino acids. Germline-derived CDR1 and CDR2 are SQVTM and ANQGSEA. With 5 bases removed from V and 0 bases from J, the gap between germline ends came to 4 bases.

The CDR3 protein is CASSPGYRAFSRDEKLFF. The CDR3 DNA is TGTGCCAGCTCACCGGGCTACAGGGCATTCTCCAGAGACGAAAAACTGTTTTTT. The V gene is TRBV18, the J gene TRBJ1-4; D is possibly TRBD1 (6 bases). CDR3 length: 18 residues. In germline, CDR1 is KGHSH, CDR2 LQKENI. The V gene lost 3 bases and the J gene lost 8 bases, with 25 bases spanning the gap. Full variable domain (remainder filled in from reference TRBV18 and TRBJ1-4): NAGVMQNPRHLVRRRGQEARLRCSPMKGHSHVYWYRQLPEEGLKFMVYLQKENIIDESGMPKERFSAEFPKEGPSILRIQQVVRGDSAAYFCASSPGYRAFSRDEKLFFGSGTQLSVL.

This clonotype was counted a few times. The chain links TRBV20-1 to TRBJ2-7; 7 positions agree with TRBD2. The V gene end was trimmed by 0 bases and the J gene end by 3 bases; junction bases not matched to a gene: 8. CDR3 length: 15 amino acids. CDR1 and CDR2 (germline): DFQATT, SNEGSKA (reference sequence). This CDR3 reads CSARDLTGGNYEQYF. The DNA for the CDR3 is TGCAGTGCTAGAGATCTAACGGGGGGAAACTACGAGCAGTACTTC.

CDR3 protein: CASSYSRKNTGELFF. The CDR3, as DNA: TGTGCCAGCAGTTACTCTAGGAAGAACACCGGGGAGCTGTTTTTT. This chain connects TRBV6-5 to TRBJ2-2; D unclear. Germline lookup yields CDR1 MNHEY and CDR2 SVGAGI. Trimming removed 0 bases from V and 1 base from J, with 6 bases in between. The CDR3 has 15 amino acids.

CDR3 sequence: CSVLGGYGYTF. In DNA, the CDR3 is TGCAGCGTTTTGGGGGGGTATGGCTACACCTTC. The chain couples TRBV29-1 to TRBJ1-2; weak D call: TRBD1 (5 bases). V lost 5 bases, J lost 5 bases, and 9 bases lay in between. The CDR3 has 11 amino acids. Per germline, CDR1 SQVTM and CDR2 ANQGSEA. The full variable domain, in which reference TRBV29-1 and TRBJ1-2 provide the parts outside the CDR3, is SAVISQKPSRDICQRGTSLTIQCQVDSQVTMMFWYRQQPGQSLTLIATANQGSEATYESGFVIDKFPISRPNLTFSTLTVSNMSPEDSSIYLCSVLGGYGYTFGSGTRLTVV.

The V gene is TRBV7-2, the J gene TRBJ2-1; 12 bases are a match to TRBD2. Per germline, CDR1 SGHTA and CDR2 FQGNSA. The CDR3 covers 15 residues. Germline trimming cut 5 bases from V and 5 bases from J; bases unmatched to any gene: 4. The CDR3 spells CASSALAGGNNEQFF. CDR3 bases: TGTGCCAGCAGCGCTCTAGCGGGGGGGAACAATGAGCAGTTCTTC.

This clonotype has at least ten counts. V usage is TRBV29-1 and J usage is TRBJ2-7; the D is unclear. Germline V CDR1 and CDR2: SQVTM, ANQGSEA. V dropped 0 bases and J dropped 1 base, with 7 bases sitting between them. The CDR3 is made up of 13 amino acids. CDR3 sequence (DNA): TGCAGCGTTGAAGAAACCACATCCTACGAGCAGTACTTC. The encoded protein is CSVEETTSYEQYF.

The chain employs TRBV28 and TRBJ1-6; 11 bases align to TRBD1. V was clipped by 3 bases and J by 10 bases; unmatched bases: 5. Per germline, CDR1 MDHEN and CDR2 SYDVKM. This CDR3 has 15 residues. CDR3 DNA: TGTGCCAGCAGTTTGGGGGGACAGGGGGGATCACCCCTCCACTTT. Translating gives CASSLGGQGGSPLHF.

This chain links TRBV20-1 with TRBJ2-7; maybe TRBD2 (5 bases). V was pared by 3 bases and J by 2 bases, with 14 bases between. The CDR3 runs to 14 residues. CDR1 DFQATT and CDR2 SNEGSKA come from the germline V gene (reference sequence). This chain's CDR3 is CSASGATGAYEQYF. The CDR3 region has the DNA TGCAGTGCTAGTGGAGCGACCGGGGCCTACGAGCAGTACTTC.

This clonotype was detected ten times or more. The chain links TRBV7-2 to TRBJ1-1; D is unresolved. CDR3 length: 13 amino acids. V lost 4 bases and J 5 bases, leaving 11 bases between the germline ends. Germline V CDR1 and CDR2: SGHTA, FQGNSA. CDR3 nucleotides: TGTGCCAGCAGCTCCATAACCGGGACTGAAGCTTTCTTT. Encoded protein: CASSSITGTEAFF.

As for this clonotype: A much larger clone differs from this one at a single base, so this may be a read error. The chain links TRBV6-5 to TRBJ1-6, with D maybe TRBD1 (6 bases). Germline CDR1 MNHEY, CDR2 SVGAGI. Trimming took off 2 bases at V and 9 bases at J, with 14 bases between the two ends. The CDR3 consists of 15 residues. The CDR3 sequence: CASSYTSGGISPLHF. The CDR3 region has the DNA TGTGCCAGCAGTTACACGAGTGGGGGCATTTCACCCCTCCACTTT.